This T cell receptor beta chain was recorded in a study of T cells in Graves' hyperthyroidism and ophthalmopathy. The study's findings and limits: Blood also contained most expanded thyroid clonotypes above 0.001. Researchers report that a 13 V-J model separated ophthalmopathy from stable hyperthyroidism.

The CDR3 covers 17 residues. Losses at the gene ends were 5 bases for V and 0 bases for J; bases not matched to a gene: 10. Germline loops: CDR1 PRHDT, CDR2 FYEKMQ (reference sequence). This clonotype was seen ten or more times. Its cognate antigen is unknown. From RNA transcripts, TCR beta CDR3 regions were amplified. HTBI primers were used for first-round RT-PCR of the TCR CDR3. TCRdb recomputed calls from the multiplex PCR reads with MiXCR, one row per CDR3 protein. The sample contains 600,000 to 700,000 distinct CDR3 sequences, roughly 15% of which appear only once. Researchers barred patients who had uncontrolled infection, other autoimmune disease, pregnancy or lactation. Orbital computed tomography and thyroid ultrasound, together with serum TRAb and thyroxine and clinical symptoms, were used for diagnoses.

Source material: blood. This chain uses TRBV13 with TRBJ2-7, with TRBD2 matching 10 bases. The sequence was collected from a woman aged 35 to 49 with Graves' ophthalmopathy. The CDR3 DNA reads as TGTGCCAGCAGCCCTGGACCACTAGCGGGACCCTCCTACGAGCAGTACTTC. It translates to CASSPGPLAGPSYEQYF.